One and the same sample provided the 8 T cell receptor beta chains below, sequenced in a study of blood T cells in healthy people across ages. A second PCR of roughly 7 to 11 cycles used a sample-barcoded 5' primer and a J-beta primer mix. MiXCR, applied by TCRdb to the 5' RACE reads, yields one record per CDR3 protein. This repertoire shows around 800,000 distinct CDR3 sequences, about 47% found once; its top ten account for around a sixth. Sequences were obtained from blood. The receptors here all came from a man at least 80 years old in good health.

The chain's CDR3 is CASSQDTGTDEQYF. Written as DNA, the CDR3 is TGCGCCAGCAGCCAAGATACCGGGACCGACGAGCAGTACTTC. The genes are TRBV4-3 and TRBJ2-7; D possibly uses TRBD1 or TRBD2 (5 bases each). V lost 0 bases, J lost 5 bases, and 11 bases lay in between. CDR3 length equals 14 residues. The germline CDR1 and CDR2 sequences are LGHNA and YSLEER.

The chain couples TRBV30 to TRBJ2-2, with a weak D call TRBD2 (6 bases). The CDR3 is 13 amino acids. CDR1 is GTSNPN and CDR2 is SVGIG in the germline V gene (reference sequence). V lost 3 bases and J 7 bases, leaving 12 bases between the germline ends. The CDR3 region has the DNA TGTGCCTGGAGCTATAGCGGTTTCGGGGAGCTGTTTTTT. Amino acids: CAWSYSGFGELFF. Filled out from reference TRBV30 and TRBJ2-2, the complete variable domain reads SQTIHQWPATLVQPVGSPLSLECTVEGTSNPNLYWYRQAAGRGLQLLFYSVGIGQISSEVPQNLSASRPQDRQFILSSKKLLLSDSGFYLCAWSYSGFGELFFGEGSRLTVL.

The J gene is TRBJ1-2, the V gene TRBV11-2, with a tentative D call TRBD1 (5 bases). The germline CDR1 and CDR2 sequences are SGHAT and FQNNGV. V shed 6 bases and J shed 3 bases, with 17 bases lying between them. This CDR3 spans 15 amino acids. CDR3 residues: CASRPLRGGYYGYTF. DNA of the CDR3: TGTGCCAGCAGACCCTTGCGGGGGGGATACTATGGCTACACCTTC.

This clonotype was observed at least ten times. This chain uses TRBV11-3 with TRBJ2-1; weak D call: TRBD2 (5 bases). The germline gives CDR1 SGHNT, CDR2 YENEEA. Trimming pared 2 bases from V and 8 bases from J, leaving 16 bases between. The CDR3 is 15 amino acids. The CDR3 reads CASSLSGLISDEQFF. For the CDR3, the DNA is TGTGCCAGCAGCTTATCCGGCTTAATTAGCGATGAGCAGTTCTTC.

The chain uses TRBV9 and TRBJ2-5; 9 bases agree with TRBD2. Losses at the gene ends were 0 bases for V and 11 bases for J; bases not matched to a gene: 14. From germline, CDR1 is SGDLS and CDR2 YYNGEE. The CDR3 is 16 residues long. The CDR3 DNA sequence: TGTGCCAGCAGCGTAGGAGAATTAGCGGGAGACAATGAGCAGTACTTC. This gives the protein CASSVGELAGDNEQYF.

The chain joins TRBV29-1 to TRBJ1-2, with D perhaps matching TRBD1 (5 bases). Trimming took off 3 bases at V and 0 bases at J, with 8 bases between the two ends. The length of the CDR3 is 13 residues. CDR1 and CDR2 from the germline V gene are SQVTM and ANQGSEA. This CDR3 reads CSVDETANYGYTF. The CDR3 DNA sequence: TGCAGCGTTGATGAGACAGCTAACTATGGCTACACCTTC. Filled out from reference TRBV29-1 and TRBJ1-2, the complete variable domain reads SAVISQKPSRDICQRGTSLTIQCQVDSQVTMMFWYRQQPGQSLTLIATANQGSEATYESGFVIDKFPISRPNLTFSTLTVSNMSPEDSSIYLCSVDETANYGYTFGSGTRLTVV.

The genes are TRBV12-3 or TRBV12-4 and TRBJ1-2, with TRBD1 matching 7 bases. V shed 4 bases, J shed 0 bases, and the junction held 11 bases outside the gene matches. The CDR3 consists of 17 residues. CDR3 nucleotide sequence: TGTGCCAGCAGTTCCTCCTTCCGGGACAGTTCTAACTATGGCTACACCTTC. Translated: CASSSSFRDSSNYGYTF.

This clonotype has a count of ten or more. The V call is TRBV12-3 or TRBV12-4, the J call TRBJ2-6; D is unresolved. Trimming took 8 bases from V and 0 from J, leaving 8 bases between them. This CDR3 contains 14 residues. The CDR3 nucleotides are TGTGCCAGCGGTTCCAGCTCTGGGGCCAACGTCCTGACTTTC. This codes for CASGSSSGANVLTF.